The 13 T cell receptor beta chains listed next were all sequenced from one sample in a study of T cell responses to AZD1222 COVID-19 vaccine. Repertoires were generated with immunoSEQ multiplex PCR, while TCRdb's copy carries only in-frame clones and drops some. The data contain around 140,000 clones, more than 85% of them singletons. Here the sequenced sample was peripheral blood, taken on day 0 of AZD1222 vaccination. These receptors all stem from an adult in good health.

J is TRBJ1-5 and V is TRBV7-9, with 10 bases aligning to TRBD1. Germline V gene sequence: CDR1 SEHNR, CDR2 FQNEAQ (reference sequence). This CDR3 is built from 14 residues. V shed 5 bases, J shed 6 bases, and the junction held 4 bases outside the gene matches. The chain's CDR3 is CASSLTGGGQPQHF. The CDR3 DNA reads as TGTGCCAGCAGCCTGACAGGGGGCGGTCAGCCCCAGCATTTT.

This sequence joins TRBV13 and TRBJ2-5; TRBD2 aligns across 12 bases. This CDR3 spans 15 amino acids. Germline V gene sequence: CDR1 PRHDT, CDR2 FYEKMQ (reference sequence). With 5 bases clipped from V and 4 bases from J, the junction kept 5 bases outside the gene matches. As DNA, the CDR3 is TGTGCCAGCAGCACAGCTAGCGGGGGGGGAGAGACCCAGTACTTC. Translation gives CASSTASGGGETQYF.

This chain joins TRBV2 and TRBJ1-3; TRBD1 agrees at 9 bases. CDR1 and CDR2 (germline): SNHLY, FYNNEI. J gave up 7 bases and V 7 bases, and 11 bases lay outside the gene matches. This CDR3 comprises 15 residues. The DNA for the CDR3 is TGTGCCAGCATCGGACAGGGGTTGATAGGTAACACCATATATTTT. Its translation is CASIGQGLIGNTIYF.

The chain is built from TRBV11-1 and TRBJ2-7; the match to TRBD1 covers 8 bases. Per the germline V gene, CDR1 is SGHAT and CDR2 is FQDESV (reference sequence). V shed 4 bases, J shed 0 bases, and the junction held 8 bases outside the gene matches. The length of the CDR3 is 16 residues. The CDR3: CASSSPRTGLSYEQYF. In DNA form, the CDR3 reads TGTGCCAGCAGCTCCCCTCGGACAGGGCTCTCCTACGAGCAGTACTTC.

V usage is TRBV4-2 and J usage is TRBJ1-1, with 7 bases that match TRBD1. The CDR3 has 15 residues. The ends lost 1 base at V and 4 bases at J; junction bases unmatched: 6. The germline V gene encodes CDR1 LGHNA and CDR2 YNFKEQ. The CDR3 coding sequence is TGTGCCAGCAGCCAAGGGACGGGGACAGTCACTGAAGCTTTCTTT. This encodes CASSQGTGTVTEAFF.

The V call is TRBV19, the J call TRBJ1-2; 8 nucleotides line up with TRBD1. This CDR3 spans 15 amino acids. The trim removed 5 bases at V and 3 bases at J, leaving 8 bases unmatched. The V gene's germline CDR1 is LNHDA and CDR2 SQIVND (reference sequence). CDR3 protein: CASSYATGGDYGYTF. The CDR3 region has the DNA TGTGCCAGTAGTTACGCCACAGGGGGGGACTATGGCTACACCTTC.

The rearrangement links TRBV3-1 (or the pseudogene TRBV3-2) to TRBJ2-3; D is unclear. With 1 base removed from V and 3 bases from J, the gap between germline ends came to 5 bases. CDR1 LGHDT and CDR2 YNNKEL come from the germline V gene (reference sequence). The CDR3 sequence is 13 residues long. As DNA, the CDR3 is TGTGCCAGCAGCCAAGTTTTTACAGATACGCAGTATTTT. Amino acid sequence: CASSQVFTDTQYF.

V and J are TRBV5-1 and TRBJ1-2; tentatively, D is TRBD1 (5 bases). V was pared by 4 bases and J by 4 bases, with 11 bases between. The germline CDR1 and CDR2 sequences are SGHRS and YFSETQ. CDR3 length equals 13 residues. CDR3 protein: CASSLTETYGYTF. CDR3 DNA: TGCGCCAGCAGCCTGACAGAAACCTATGGCTACACCTTC.

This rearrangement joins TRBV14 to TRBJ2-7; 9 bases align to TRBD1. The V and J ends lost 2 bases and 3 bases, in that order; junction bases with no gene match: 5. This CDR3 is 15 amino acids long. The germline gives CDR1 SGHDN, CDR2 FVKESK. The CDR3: CASSQRGTGYYEQYF. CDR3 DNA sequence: TGTGCCAGCAGCCAAAGGGGGACAGGGTACTACGAGCAGTACTTC.

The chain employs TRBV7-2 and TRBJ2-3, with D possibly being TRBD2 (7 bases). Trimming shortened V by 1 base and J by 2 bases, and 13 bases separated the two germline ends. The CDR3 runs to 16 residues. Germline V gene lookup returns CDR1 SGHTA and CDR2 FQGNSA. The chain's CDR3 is CASSLVPGGYTDTQYF. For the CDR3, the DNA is TGTGCCAGCAGCTTAGTCCCGGGGGGCTACACAGATACGCAGTATTTT.

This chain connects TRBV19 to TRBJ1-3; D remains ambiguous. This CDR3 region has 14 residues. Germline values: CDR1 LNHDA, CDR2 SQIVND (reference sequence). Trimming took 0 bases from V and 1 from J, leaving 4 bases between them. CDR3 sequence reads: CASSIEASGNTIYF. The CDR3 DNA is TGTGCCAGTAGTATAGAGGCGTCTGGAAACACCATATATTTT.

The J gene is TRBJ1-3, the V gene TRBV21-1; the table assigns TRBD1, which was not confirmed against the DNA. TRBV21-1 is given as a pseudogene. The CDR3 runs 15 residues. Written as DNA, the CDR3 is TGTGCCAGCAGCAATGGGGACAACTCTGGAAACACCATATATTTT. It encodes CASSNGDNSGNTIYF.

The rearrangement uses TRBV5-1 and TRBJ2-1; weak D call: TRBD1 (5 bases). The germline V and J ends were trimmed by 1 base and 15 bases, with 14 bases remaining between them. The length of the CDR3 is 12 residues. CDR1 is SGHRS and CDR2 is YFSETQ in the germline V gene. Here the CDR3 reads CASSLTRQTSFF. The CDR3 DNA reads TGCGCCAGCAGCTTGACTCGACAGACTTCGTTCTTC.